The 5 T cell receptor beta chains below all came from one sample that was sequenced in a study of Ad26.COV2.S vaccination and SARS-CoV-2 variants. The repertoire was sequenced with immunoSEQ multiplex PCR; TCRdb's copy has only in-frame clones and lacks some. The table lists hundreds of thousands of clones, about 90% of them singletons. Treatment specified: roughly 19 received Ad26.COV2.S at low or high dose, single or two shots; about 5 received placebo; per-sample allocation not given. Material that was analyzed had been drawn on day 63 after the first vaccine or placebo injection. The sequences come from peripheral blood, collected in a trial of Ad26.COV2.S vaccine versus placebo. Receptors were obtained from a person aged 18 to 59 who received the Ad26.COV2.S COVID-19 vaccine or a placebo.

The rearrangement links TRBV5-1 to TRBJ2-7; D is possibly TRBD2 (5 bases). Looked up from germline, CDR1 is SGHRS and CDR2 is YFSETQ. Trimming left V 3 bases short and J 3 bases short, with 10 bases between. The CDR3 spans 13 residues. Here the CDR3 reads CASSSAEGYEQYF. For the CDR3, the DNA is TGCGCCAGCAGCTCCGCTGAGGGCTACGAGCAGTACTTC.

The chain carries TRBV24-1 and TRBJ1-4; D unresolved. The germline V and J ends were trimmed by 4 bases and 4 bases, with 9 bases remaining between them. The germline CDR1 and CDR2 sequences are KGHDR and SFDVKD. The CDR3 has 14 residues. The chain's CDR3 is CATSESSGNEKLFF. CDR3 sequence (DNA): TGTGCCACCAGTGAGTCTTCCGGTAATGAAAAACTGTTTTTT.

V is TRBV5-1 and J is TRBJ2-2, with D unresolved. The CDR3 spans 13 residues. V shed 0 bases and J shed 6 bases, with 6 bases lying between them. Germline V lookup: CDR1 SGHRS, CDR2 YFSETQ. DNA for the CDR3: TGCGCCAGCAGCTTGGAACAACCCGGGGAGCTGTTTTTT. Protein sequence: CASSLEQPGELFF. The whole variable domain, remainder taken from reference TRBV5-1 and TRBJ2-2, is KAGVTQTPRYLIKTRGQQVTLSCSPISGHRSVSWYQQTPGQGLQFLFEYFSETQRNKGNFPGRFSGRQFSNSRSEMNVSTLELGDSALYLCASSLEQPGELFFGEGSRLTVL.

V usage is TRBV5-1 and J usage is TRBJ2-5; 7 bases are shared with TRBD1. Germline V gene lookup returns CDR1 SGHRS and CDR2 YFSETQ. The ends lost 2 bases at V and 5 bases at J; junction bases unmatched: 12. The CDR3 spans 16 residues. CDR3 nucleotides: TGCGCCAGCAGCTTCACGGTTTTGACAGGGACCGAGACCCAGTACTTC. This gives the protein CASSFTVLTGTETQYF.

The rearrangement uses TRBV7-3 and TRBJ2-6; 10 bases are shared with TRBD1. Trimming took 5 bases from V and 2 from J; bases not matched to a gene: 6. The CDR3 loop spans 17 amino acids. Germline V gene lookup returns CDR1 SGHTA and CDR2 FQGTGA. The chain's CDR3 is CASSRPGTGAGANVLTF. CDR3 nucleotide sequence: TGTGCCAGCAGCCGTCCCGGGACAGGGGCTGGGGCCAACGTCCTGACTTTC.